Listed below are T cell receptor beta chains from one sample, sequenced in a study of cytomegalovirus exposure and HLA in healthy donors. Sequencing was performed with immunoSEQ multiplex PCR; in TCRdb, only in-frame clones are kept and a portion is missing. Counted here are about 240,000 clones, around 87% occurring once; the ten biggest clones make up 0.95% to 1.5%. The specimen sequenced was PBMCs. These receptors were collected from a woman aged 25 to 39 in good health and CMV-seropositive. Each CDR3 is given with its conserved first and last residue. D genes are given only for firm matches. For some rows the clone size is stated as once, few or many, or as a class when expanded; others skip it.

NA	16	TRBV5-1	TRBJ2-5	TRBD1	TGCGCCAGCAGCTTTGGCAGGGGGCGCGGGGAAGAGACCCAGTACTTC	CASSFGRGRGEETQYF
NA	16	TRBV6-1	TRBJ2-7	NA	TGTGCCAGCAGTGAAGAATCCTGGACTTTAACCTACGAGCAGTACTTC	CASSEESWTLTYEQYF
NA	17	TRBV18	TRBJ2-7	NA	TGTGCCAGCGCATTCACCACGTTCGTAACAGCCTCCTACGAGCAGTACTTC	CASAFTTFVTASYEQYF
NA	16	TRBV5-1	TRBJ2-7	TRBD1	TGCGCCAGCAGCCAACTACAGGGGGCGCATAGGTACGAGCAGTACTTC	CASSQLQGAHRYEQYF
NA	15	TRBV6-1	TRBJ2-1	TRBD2	TGTGCCAGCCGCAGAGGACTAGCGGGAGAAAATGAGCAGTTCTTC	CASRRGLAGENEQFF
NA	18	TRBV29-1	TRBJ2-1	TRBD2	TGCAGCGTCCTAGGCCCAAGCACCGGGACTAGCGGGATCAATGAGCAGTTCTTC	CSVLGPSTGTSGINEQFF
NA	14	TRBV27	TRBJ2-1	NA	TGTGCCAGCAGTTACGGGAGCTCCTACAATGAGCAGTTCTTC	CASSYGSSYNEQFF
few	15	TRBV12-2	TRBJ2-7	NA	TGTGCAAGTCGCCCCACGTTGGCTAGCGACTACGAGCAGTACTTC	CASRPTLASDYEQYF
NA	15	TRBV11-1	TRBJ2-3	NA	TGTGCCAGCAGCCTAACGGGAGTCCCCCCAGATACGCAGTATTTT	CASSLTGVPPDTQYF
NA	14	TRBV11-2	TRBJ1-2	NA	TGTGCCAGCAGCTCCGGGGGGGGGAGCCATGGCTACACCTTC	CASSSGGGSHGYTF
once	14	TRBV21-1	TRBJ1-2	NA	TGTGCCAGCAGCCCCCACAGGGGAAACTATGGCTACACCTTC	CASSPHRGNYGYTF
NA	18	TRBV7-7	TRBJ2-3	TRBD2	TGTGCTAGCAGCTCTTATCCCGGGACTAGCGGGAGCACAGATACGCAGTATTTT	CASSSYPGTSGSTDTQYF
NA	14	TRBV5-1	TRBJ2-7	NA	TGCGCCAGCAGCTTGGACGGGGAAAACTACGAGCAGTACTTC	CASSLDGENYEQYF
NA	16	TRBV9	TRBJ2-6	NA	TGTGCCAGCAGCGGGGACACCCGCTCTGGGGCCAACGTCCTGACTTTC	CASSGDTRSGANVLTF
NA	13	TRBV2	TRBJ2-5	TRBD1	TGTGCCAGGGAGACCGGGACAGAAGAGACCCAGTACTTC	CARETGTEETQYF
NA	16	TRBV19	TRBJ2-4	TRBD1	TGTGCCAGTAGTAAGGACAGGGACGGATCCAAAAACATTCAGTACTTC	CASSKDRDGSKNIQYF
NA	16	TRBV18	TRBJ1-1	NA	TGTGCCAGCTCACCGGAGGGAGGGAACTTACTTACTGAAGCTTTCTTT	CASSPEGGNLLTEAFF
NA	15	TRBV4-1	TRBJ2-7	TRBD2	TGCGCCAGCAGCCAAGGTAGCGGGAGTTCCTACGAGCAGTACTTC	CASSQGSGSSYEQYF
NA	13	TRBV19	TRBJ2-7	TRBD2	TGTGCCAGTAGTATGGGCGGGGGCTACGAGCAGTACTTC	CASSMGGGYEQYF
NA	15	TRBV10-2	TRBJ2-1	TRBD2	TGCGCCAGCGTATCCCGCGGGAGCTCCTACAATGAGCAGTTCTTC	CASVSRGSSYNEQFF
NA	13	TRBV6-5	TRBJ1-5	NA	TGTGCCAGCAGTGCTGATCAGGGAAAGCCCCAGCATTTT	CASSADQGKPQHF
NA	14	TRBV6-1	TRBJ2-3	TRBD1	TGTGCCAGCGGCTGGTCCCGGGACAGCGAATCGCAGTATTTT	CASGWSRDSESQYF
NA	14	TRBV27	TRBJ1-3	NA	TGTGCCAGCAGGCCCCCAGGGGCCGGAAACACCATATATTTT	CASRPPGAGNTIYF
few	12	TRBV2	TRBJ2-7	NA	TGTGCCAGCACGCAGATTACCTACGAGCAGTACTTC	CASTQITYEQYF
NA	18	TRBV4-1	TRBJ2-3	TRBD2	TGCGCCAGCAGCCAAGATTCCATAGCGGGGACTAGCACAGATACGCAGTATTTT	CASSQDSIAGTSTDTQYF
NA	16	TRBV27	TRBJ2-2	NA	TGTGCCAGCAGTTTATCGTTGGGGCCAAATGTCGGGGAGCTGTTTTTT	CASSLSLGPNVGELFF
NA	13	TRBV29-1	TRBJ2-7	NA	TGCAGCGCCGGAGGTACCAAGCCTTACGAGCAGTACTTC	CSAGGTKPYEQYF
NA	16	TRBV7-2	TRBJ2-7	NA	TGTGCCAGCAGCTTAGAGGGGCGGCCTGACTTCTACGAGCAGTACTTC	CASSLEGRPDFYEQYF
NA	13	TRBV23-1	TRBJ2-5	NA	TGCGTAGATTCGACAGCCCCACAAGAGACCCAGTACTTC	CVDSTAPQETQYF
NA	19	TRBV12-1	TRBJ2-2	NA	TGTGCCAGCAGCTTTGCGGGACAGGTTGGGAGAAGCGGCACCGGGGAGCTGTTTTTT	CASSFAGQVGRSGTGELFF
NA	12	TRBV29-1	TRBJ1-2	NA	TGCAGCTCAAGCGGGGGAGAGTATGGCTACACCTTC	CSSSGGEYGYTF
NA	17	TRBV5-1	TRBJ2-3	TRBD2	TGCGCCAGCAGCGCGGAGGGACTAGCGGGCCAAGCAGATACGCAGTATTTT	CASSAEGLAGQADTQYF
NA	15	TRBV6-5	TRBJ2-1	TRBD2	TGTGCCAGCAGTTCCACGGGGAGGGGTTGGAATGAGCAGTTCTTC	CASSSTGRGWNEQFF
NA	14	TRBV9	TRBJ2-1	NA	TGTGCCAGCAGCGTAGATGTGGTCGAGAGTGAGCAGTTCTTC	CASSVDVVESEQFF
NA	16	TRBV11-2	TRBJ2-7	TRBD1	TGTGCCAGCAGCATGGGACGGGACAGGGGCAGGGACGAGCAGTACTTC	CASSMGRDRGRDEQYF
NA	14	TRBV2	TRBJ2-5	TRBD1	TGTGCCAGCAGCGGACAGGGGGTCCAAGAGACCCAGTACTTC	CASSGQGVQETQYF
NA	16	TRBV25-1	TRBJ2-1	TRBD1	TGTGCCAGCAGTGAAGGTGTTAGGGGGCTTGGGAATGAGCAGTTCTTC	CASSEGVRGLGNEQFF
NA	14	TRBV6-5	TRBJ2-5	TRBD1	TGTGCCAGCAGCCGCTGGACAGGGCGAGAGACCCAGTACTTC	CASSRWTGRETQYF
NA	18	TRBV27	TRBJ2-2	NA	TGTGCCAGCAGTTTATTGGGGGGTGGGAGGGGGGACACCGGGGAGCTGTTTTTT	CASSLLGGGRGDTGELFF
once	11	TRBV29-1	TRBJ1-2	TRBD1	TGCAGCGGGGGGACAGGGCCTGGCTACACCTTC	CSGGTGPGYTF
NA	14	TRBV10-3	TRBJ2-7	TRBD2	TGTGCCATCAGTGCCCTAGCGGGAGTTTACGAGCAGTACTTC	CAISALAGVYEQYF
NA	18	TRBV27	TRBJ2-6	NA	TGTGCCAGCAGTTTCTCGGCGGGGCCCACCTCTGGGGCCAACGTCCTGACTTTC	CASSFSAGPTSGANVLTF
NA	16	TRBV7-2	TRBJ2-7	NA	TGTGCCAGCAGCTTAGCGACTCGCGTAAGCTCCTACGAGCAGTACTTC	CASSLATRVSSYEQYF
NA	15	TRBV10-1	TRBJ2-7	NA	TGCGCCAGCAGTGAGTCGTCGGAGGGAGACTACGAGCAGTACTTC	CASSESSEGDYEQYF
NA	15	TRBV5-1	TRBJ2-3	NA	TGCGCCAGCAGCTTGGTGGGGCAACCCACAGATACGCAGTATTTT	CASSLVGQPTDTQYF